These 19 T cell receptor beta chains were sequenced from one sample in a study of blood T cells in healthy people across ages. Primers used in a second PCR of roughly 7 to 12 cycles were a sample-barcoded 5' primer and a J-beta primer mix. Via MiXCR, TCRdb re-called the 5' RACE reads, giving one row per CDR3 protein. Here the sample spans about 830,000 distinct CDR3 sequences, around 62% being singletons. Sequencing was done on a sample of blood. These receptors originate from a man aged 30 to 45 in good health.

The chain combines TRBV20-1 with TRBJ2-3; D unresolved. CDR3 length: 10 amino acids. Germline V CDR1 and CDR2: DFQATT, SNEGSKA (reference sequence). Trimming removed 6 bases from V and 5 bases from J, with 6 bases in between. The CDR3 here is CSAFGDTQYF. The CDR3 DNA reads as TGCAGTGCCTTTGGAGATACGCAGTATTTT.

This sequence joins TRBV6-2 or TRBV6-3 and TRBJ2-7, with 9 bases fitting TRBD1. Germline values: CDR1 MNHEY, CDR2 SVGEGT. CDR3 length: 15 residues. Trimming removed 4 bases from V and 4 bases from J; junction bases left unmatched: 8. The CDR3 bases are TGTGCCAGCAGTTCCGTACAGGGGGCTGGATACGAGCAGTACTTC. Amino acid sequence: CASSSVQGAGYEQYF.

The V call is TRBV12-3 or TRBV12-4, the J call TRBJ2-7; no clear D gene. Trimming pared 4 bases from V and 2 bases from J, leaving 15 bases between. The CDR3 loop spans 15 amino acids. This CDR3 reads CASSSPPRGTYEQYF. The DNA of the CDR3 is TGTGCCAGCAGTTCCCCTCCGAGAGGAACCTACGAGCAGTACTTC.

This clonotype came up many times. The rearrangement uses TRBV25-1 and TRBJ2-2; 9 nucleotides agree with TRBD1. The J segment lost 6 bases and the V segment lost 4 bases, leaving 6 bases of the junction unmatched. The germline gives CDR1 MGHDK, CDR2 SYGVNS. This CDR3 comprises 15 residues. The chain's CDR3 is CASSADRGVSGELFF. The CDR3 DNA sequence: TGTGCCAGCAGTGCGGACAGGGGAGTCTCCGGGGAGCTGTTTTTT.

The sample holds one count of this clonotype. This rearrangement joins TRBV5-1 to TRBJ2-1, with 11 bases fitting TRBD2. This CDR3 is 16 amino acids long. Germline V CDR1 and CDR2: SGHRS, YFSETQ. V lost 2 bases to trimming and J lost 4 bases; unmatched junction nucleotides: 5. CDR3 DNA sequence: TGCGCCAGCAGCTTATCTAGCGGGGGGCCATACAATGAGCAGTTCTTC. As protein: CASSLSSGGPYNEQFF.

The rearrangement uses TRBV14 and TRBJ2-7, with 7 bases fitting TRBD2. Losses at the gene ends were 1 base for V and 0 bases for J; bases not matched to a gene: 3. The germline V gene has CDR1 SGHDN and CDR2 FVKESK. The CDR3 totals 15 residues. CDR3 nucleotide sequence: TGTGCCAGCAGCCAAGGACTAGCCTACTCCTACGAGCAGTACTTC. Residues: CASSQGLAYSYEQYF. The whole variable domain, filled in from reference TRBV14 and TRBJ2-7, reads EAGVTQFPSHSVIEKGQTVTLRCDPISGHDNLYWYRRVMGKEIKFLLHFVKESKQDESGMPNNRFLAERTGGTYSTLKVQPAELEDSGVYFCASSQGLAYSYEQYFGPGTRLTVT.

The chain has TRBV12-3 or TRBV12-4 and TRBJ2-3, with 9 bases matching TRBD1. The CDR3 totals 14 residues. The ends lost 6 bases at V and 3 bases at J; junction bases unmatched: 4. CDR3 amino acids: CASRPGQGTDTQYF. For the CDR3, the DNA is TGTGCCAGCAGGCCGGGACAGGGAACAGATACGCAGTATTTT.

This chain joins TRBV7-2 and TRBJ2-3; tentative D call: TRBD1 (5 bases). Trimming took off 7 bases at V and 4 bases at J, with 12 bases between the two ends. Germline CDR1 SGHTA, CDR2 FQGNSA. CDR3 length: 13 residues. The CDR3 spells CASNLGAPDTQYF. The CDR3 bases are TGTGCCAGCAATCTAGGGGCCCCAGATACGCAGTATTTT.

This clonotype has just one count. J is TRBJ2-4 and V is TRBV27, with D perhaps given as TRBD1 or TRBD2 (5 bases each). V was shortened by 3 bases and J by 7 bases, with 10 bases between the two germline ends. There are 13 residues in the CDR3. Germline values: CDR1 MNHEY, CDR2 SMNVEV (reference sequence). The CDR3 loop reads CASSFRGANIQYF. CDR3 coding DNA: TGTGCCAGCAGTTTTAGAGGGGCCAACATTCAGTACTTC.

This clonotype was detected only a few times. This chain connects TRBV7-3 to TRBJ2-3, with a weak D call TRBD1 (6 bases). The V and J ends lost 2 bases and 11 bases respectively, with 14 bases between them. The CDR3 totals 13 residues. Per the germline V gene, CDR1 is SGHTA and CDR2 is FQGTGA. The CDR3 DNA follows: TGTGCCAGCAGCTTACAGGGGTCAAAGGAGCAGTATTTT. It translates to CASSLQGSKEQYF.

The sample holds one count of this clonotype. The gene calls are TRBV28 and TRBJ2-5, with 8 bases aligning to TRBD2. The last part of the DNA fits TRBJ2-7 better; the J call may be wrong. CDR1 is MDHEN, CDR2 SYDVKM, per germline. CDR3 length equals 14 residues. CDR3 bases: TGTGCCAGCAGTGTTCCGGGGGGGAACTACGAGCAGTACTTC. It yields the protein CASSVPGGNYEQYF.

This clonotype was found a few times. This chain connects TRBV12-3 or TRBV12-4 to TRBJ2-1; 10 positions match TRBD2. The CDR3 is 15 residues long. The V and J ends lost 5 bases and 2 bases, in that order; junction bases with no gene match: 3. The CDR3 sequence: CASSPLAGTYNEQFF. For the CDR3, the DNA is TGTGCCAGCAGTCCACTAGCGGGGACCTACAATGAGCAGTTCTTC.

The chain links TRBV5-1 to TRBJ2-3; D possibly uses TRBD1 or TRBD2 (6 bases each). In germline, CDR1 is SGHRS, CDR2 YFSETQ. V gave up 1 base and J gave up 3 bases, with 15 bases separating them. CDR3 size: 16 residues. The chain's CDR3 is CASSLFGTGATDTQYF. CDR3 in DNA: TGCGCCAGCAGCTTGTTCGGTACGGGGGCTACAGATACGCAGTATTTT.

This clonotype has only a few counts. This chain links TRBV9 with TRBJ1-2; no definite D call. Germline assignment: CDR1 SGDLS and CDR2 YYNGEE. V lost 0 bases and J lost 3, with 6 bases in between. This CDR3 spans 13 amino acids. As DNA, the CDR3 is TGTGCCAGCAGCGTAGGAGGGTACTATGGCTACACCTTC. It yields the protein CASSVGGYYGYTF.

In its sample, this clonotype was seen a few times. The V call is TRBV10-3, the J call TRBJ1-5; no definite D call. Trimming removed 3 bases at V and 0 bases at J, with 6 bases between. The CDR3 contains 14 residues. The germline CDR1 and CDR2 sequences are ENHRY and SYGVKD. The CDR3 loop is CAISDRDSNQPQHF. CDR3 nucleotide sequence: TGTGCCATCAGTGATAGGGATAGCAATCAGCCCCAGCATTTT.

V is TRBV3-1 and J is TRBJ2-7, with 9 bases identical to TRBD1. CDR1 and CDR2 (germline): LGHDT, YNNKEL (reference sequence). Trimming cost V 7 bases and J 3 bases; bases outside gene matches: 4. The CDR3 is made up of 13 amino acids. CDR3 DNA: TGTGCCAGCAAGGGGACAGGGATCTACGAGCAGTACTTC. This translates into CASKGTGIYEQYF.

The chain uses TRBV5-1 and TRBJ2-5; possibly TRBD1 for D (6 bases). The CDR3 has 14 residues. Looked up from germline, CDR1 is SGHRS and CDR2 is YFSETQ. The V end was cut by 4 bases, the J end by 3 bases, with 13 bases between. In DNA, the CDR3 is TGCGCCAGCAGCCGTAGACAGGTGGAAGAGACCCAGTACTTC. Translation gives CASSRRQVEETQYF.

The chain links TRBV6-5 to TRBJ1-5, with D maybe TRBD1 (6 bases). CDR1 and CDR2 from the germline V gene are MNHEY and SVGAGI. The CDR3 consists of 14 residues. V lost 6 bases, J lost 6 bases, and 15 bases lay in between. This CDR3 is CASRTRGRAQPQHF. CDR3 DNA: TGTGCCAGCAGGACACGGGGGCGGGCTCAGCCCCAGCATTTT.

The rearrangement uses TRBV7-9 and TRBJ1-2; D is undetermined. This CDR3 has 17 residues. CDR1 SEHNR and CDR2 FQNEAQ come from the germline V gene (reference sequence). Deletions cut 0 bases from V and 8 bases from J, with 22 bases between. The CDR3 spells CASSLASADPGLWGYTF. As DNA, the CDR3 is TGTGCCAGCAGCTTAGCCTCCGCGGATCCCGGACTATGGGGCTACACCTTC.